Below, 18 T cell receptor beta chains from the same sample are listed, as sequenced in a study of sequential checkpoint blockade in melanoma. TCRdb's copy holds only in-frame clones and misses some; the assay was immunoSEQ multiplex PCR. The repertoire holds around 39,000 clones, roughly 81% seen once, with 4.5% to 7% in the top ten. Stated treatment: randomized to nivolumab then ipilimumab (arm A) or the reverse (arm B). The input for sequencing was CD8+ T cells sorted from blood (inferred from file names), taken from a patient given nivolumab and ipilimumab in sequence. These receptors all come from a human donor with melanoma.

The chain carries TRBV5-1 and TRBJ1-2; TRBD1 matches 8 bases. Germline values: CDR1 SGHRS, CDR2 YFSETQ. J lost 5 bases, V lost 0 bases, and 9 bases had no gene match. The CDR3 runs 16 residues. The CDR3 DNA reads TGCGCCAGCAGCTTGGAGGCAGGGGGCGAGGAATATGGCTACACCTTC. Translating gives CASSLEAGGEEYGYTF.

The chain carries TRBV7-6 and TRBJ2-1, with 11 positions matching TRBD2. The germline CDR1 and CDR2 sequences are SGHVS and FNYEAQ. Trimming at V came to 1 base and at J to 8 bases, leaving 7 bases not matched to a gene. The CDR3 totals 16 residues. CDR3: CASSLGGGLAGDEQFF. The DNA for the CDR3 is TGTGCCAGCAGCTTAGGAGGAGGACTAGCGGGCGATGAGCAGTTCTTC.

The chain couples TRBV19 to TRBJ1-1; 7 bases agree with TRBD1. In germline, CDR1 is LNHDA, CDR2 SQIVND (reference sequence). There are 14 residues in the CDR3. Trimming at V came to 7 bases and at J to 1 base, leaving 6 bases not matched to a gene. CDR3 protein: CASTWTGANTEAFF. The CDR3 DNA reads TGTGCCAGTACCTGGACAGGCGCGAACACTGAAGCTTTCTTT.

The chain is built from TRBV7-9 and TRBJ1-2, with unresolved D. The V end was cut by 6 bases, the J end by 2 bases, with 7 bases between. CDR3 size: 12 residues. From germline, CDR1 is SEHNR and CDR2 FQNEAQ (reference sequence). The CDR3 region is CASSPGNYGYTF. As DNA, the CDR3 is TGTGCCAGCAGTCCAGGCAACTATGGCTACACCTTC.

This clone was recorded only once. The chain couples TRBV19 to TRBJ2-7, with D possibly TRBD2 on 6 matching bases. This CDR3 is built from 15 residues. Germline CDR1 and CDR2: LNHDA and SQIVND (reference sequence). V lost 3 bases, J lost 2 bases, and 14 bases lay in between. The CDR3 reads CASSMFGGETYEQYF. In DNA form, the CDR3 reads TGTGCCAGTAGTATGTTCGGCGGGGAGACCTACGAGCAGTACTTC. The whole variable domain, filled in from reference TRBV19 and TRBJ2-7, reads DGGITQSPKYLFRKEGQNVTLSCEQNLNHDAMYWYRQDPGQGLRLIYYSQIVNDFQKGDIAEGYSVSREKKESFPLTVTSAQKNPTAFYLCASSMFGGETYEQYFGPGTRLTVT.

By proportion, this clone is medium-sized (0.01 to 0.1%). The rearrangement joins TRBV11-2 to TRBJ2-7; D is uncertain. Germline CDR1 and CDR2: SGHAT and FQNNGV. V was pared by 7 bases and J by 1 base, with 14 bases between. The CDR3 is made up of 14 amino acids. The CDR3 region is CASNSLQASYEQYF. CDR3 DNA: TGTGCCAGCAACTCGCTGCAGGCGTCCTACGAGCAGTACTTC.

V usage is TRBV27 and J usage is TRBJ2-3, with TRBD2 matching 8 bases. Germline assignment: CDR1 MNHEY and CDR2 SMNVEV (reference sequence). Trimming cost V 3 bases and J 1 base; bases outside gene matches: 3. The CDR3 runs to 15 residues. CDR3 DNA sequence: TGTGCCAGCAGTTTCTTAGCGGGACGCACAGATACGCAGTATTTT. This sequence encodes CASSFLAGRTDTQYF.

The CDR3 protein is CASSESNRGHVSYNEQFF. As DNA, the CDR3 is TGTGCCAGCAGTGAATCCAACAGGGGGCATGTTTCCTACAATGAGCAGTTCTTC. The chain is built from TRBV25-1 and TRBJ2-1; TRBD1 aligns across 9 bases. The germline V gene has CDR1 MGHDK and CDR2 SYGVNS. There are 18 residues in the CDR3. The ends lost 1 base at V and 1 base at J; junction bases unmatched: 8.

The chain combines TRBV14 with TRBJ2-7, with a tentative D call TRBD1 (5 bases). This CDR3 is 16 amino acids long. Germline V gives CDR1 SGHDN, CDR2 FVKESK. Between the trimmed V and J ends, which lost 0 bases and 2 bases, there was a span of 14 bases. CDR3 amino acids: CASSQDWRQPTYEQYF. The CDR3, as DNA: TGTGCCAGCAGCCAAGATTGGCGACAGCCAACCTACGAGCAGTACTTC.

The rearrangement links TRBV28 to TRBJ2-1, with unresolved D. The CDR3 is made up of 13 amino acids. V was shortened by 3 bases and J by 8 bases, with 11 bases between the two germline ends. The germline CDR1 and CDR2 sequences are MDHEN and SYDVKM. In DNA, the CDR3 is TGTGCCAGCAGTTTTTCCGGAGAACATGAGCAGTTCTTC. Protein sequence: CASSFSGEHEQFF.

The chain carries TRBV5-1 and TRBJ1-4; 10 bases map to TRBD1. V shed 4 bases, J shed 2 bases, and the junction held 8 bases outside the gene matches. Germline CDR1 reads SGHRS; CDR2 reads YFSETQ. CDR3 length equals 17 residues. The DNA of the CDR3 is TGCGCCAGCAGCCCAGGACAGGGGGTAATGACTAATGAAAAACTGTTTTTT. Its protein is CASSPGQGVMTNEKLFF. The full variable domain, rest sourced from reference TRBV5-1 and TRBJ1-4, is KAGVTQTPRYLIKTRGQQVTLSCSPISGHRSVSWYQQTPGQGLQFLFEYFSETQRNKGNFPGRFSGRQFSNSRSEMNVSTLELGDSALYLCASSPGQGVMTNEKLFFGSGTQLSVL.

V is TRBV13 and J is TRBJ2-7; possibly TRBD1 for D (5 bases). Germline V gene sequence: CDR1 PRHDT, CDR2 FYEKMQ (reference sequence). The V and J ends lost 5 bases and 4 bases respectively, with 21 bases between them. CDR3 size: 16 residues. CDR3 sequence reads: CASSPSRQSSEYEQYF. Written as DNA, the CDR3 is TGTGCCAGCAGCCCCTCTCGACAGTCCTCCGAGTACGAGCAGTACTTC.

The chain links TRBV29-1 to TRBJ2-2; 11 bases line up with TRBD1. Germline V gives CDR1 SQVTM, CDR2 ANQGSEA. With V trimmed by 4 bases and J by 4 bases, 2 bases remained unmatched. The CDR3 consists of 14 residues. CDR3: CSVVGTGGTGELFF. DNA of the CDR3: TGCAGCGTTGTCGGGACAGGGGGCACCGGGGAGCTGTTTTTT.

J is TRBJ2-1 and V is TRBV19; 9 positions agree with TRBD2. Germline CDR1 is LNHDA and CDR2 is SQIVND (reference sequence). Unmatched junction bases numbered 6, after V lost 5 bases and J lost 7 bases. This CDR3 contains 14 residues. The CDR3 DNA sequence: TGTGCCAGTAGTCCTAGCGGGATACTGAATGAGCAGTTCTTC. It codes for CASSPSGILNEQFF. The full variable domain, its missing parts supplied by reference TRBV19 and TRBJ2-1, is DGGITQSPKYLFRKEGQNVTLSCEQNLNHDAMYWYRQDPGQGLRLIYYSQIVNDFQKGDIAEGYSVSREKKESFPLTVTSAQKNPTAFYLCASSPSGILNEQFFGPGTRLTVL.

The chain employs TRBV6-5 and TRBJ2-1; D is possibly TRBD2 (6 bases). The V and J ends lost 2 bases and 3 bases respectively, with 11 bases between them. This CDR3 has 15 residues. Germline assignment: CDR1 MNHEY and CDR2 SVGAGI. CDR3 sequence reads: CASSYGVSGYNEQFF. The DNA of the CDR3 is TGTGCCAGCAGTTACGGGGTTAGCGGCTACAATGAGCAGTTCTTC.

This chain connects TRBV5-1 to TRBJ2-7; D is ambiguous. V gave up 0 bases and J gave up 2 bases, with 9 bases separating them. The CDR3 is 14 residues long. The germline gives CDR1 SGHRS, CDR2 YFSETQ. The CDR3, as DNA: TGCGCCAGCAGCTTGGATCCCTTTACCTACGAGCAGTACTTC. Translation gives CASSLDPFTYEQYF. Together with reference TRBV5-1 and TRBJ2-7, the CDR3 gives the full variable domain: KAGVTQTPRYLIKTRGQQVTLSCSPISGHRSVSWYQQTPGQGLQFLFEYFSETQRNKGNFPGRFSGRQFSNSRSEMNVSTLELGDSALYLCASSLDPFTYEQYFGPGTRLTVT.

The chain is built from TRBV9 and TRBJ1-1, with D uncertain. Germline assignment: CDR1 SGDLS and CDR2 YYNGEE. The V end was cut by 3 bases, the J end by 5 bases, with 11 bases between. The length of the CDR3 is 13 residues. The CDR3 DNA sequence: TGTGCCAGCAGCGGGGGAGGGAGAACTGAAGCTTTCTTT. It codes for CASSGGGRTEAFF. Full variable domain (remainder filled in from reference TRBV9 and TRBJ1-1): DSGVTQTPKHLITATGQRVTLRCSPRSGDLSVYWYQQSLDQGLQFLIQYYNGEERAKGNILERFSAQQFPDLHSELNLSSLELGDSALYFCASSGGGRTEAFFGQGTRLTVV.

The CDR3 DNA is TGCGCCAGCAGCCCCTCGGTGGCACTTCCTCAGGGGACTGAAGCTTTCTTT. It encodes CASSPSVALPQGTEAFF. The rearrangement uses TRBV5-1 and TRBJ1-1; the D gene is possibly TRBD1 (6 bases). V was trimmed by 4 bases and J by 5 bases, leaving 24 bases between them. CDR1 is SGHRS, CDR2 YFSETQ, per germline. There are 17 residues in the CDR3.